Listed below are T cell receptor beta chains from one sample, sequenced in a study of T-cell reconstitution after alpha-beta-depleted transplantation in children. MiXCR was run by TCRdb on the PCR reads, yielding one entry per CDR3 protein. Of 150,000 to 250,000 distinct CDR3 sequences in the sample, 5% to 6.5% were seen once. Sample: PBMCs, taken before TCRalphabeta/CD19-depleted stem cell transplant. The receptor source for this set is a girl under three years old with combined immunodeficiency, due to receive a stem cell transplant. Both conserved end residues are part of each CDR3. D genes are given only for firm matches. Rows may omit the clone size; those that give it use once, few, many or a size class.

>TRBJ2-3|TRBD2|18|few|TRBV30
CAWSVGRRWRGGQDTQYF
TGTGCCTGGAGTGTAGGGAGGCGTTGGCGGGGGGGCCAGGATACGCAGTATTTT
>TRBJ2-7|.|14|.|TRBV7-9
CASSLGANNYEQYF
TGTGCCAGCAGCTTAGGGGCCAACAACTACGAGCAGTACTTC
>TRBJ1-3|.|13|many|TRBV7-2
CASSFLAGNTIYF
TGTGCCAGCAGCTTTTTGGCAGGAAACACCATATATTTT
>TRBJ2-7|.|15|many|TRBV11-3
CASSHNWDRSYEQYF
TGTGCCAGCAGCCATAATTGGGACCGTTCCTACGAGCAGTACTTC
>TRBJ2-1|TRBD1|13|many|TRBV28
CASRGTGLHEQFF
TGTGCCAGCAGAGGGACAGGGCTGCATGAGCAGTTCTTC
>TRBJ2-1|TRBD1|19|.|TRBV5-1
CASSLVGAHYRGFYNEQFF
TGCGCCAGCAGCTTGGTCGGCGCCCATTACAGGGGCTTCTACAATGAGCAGTTCTTC
>TRBJ1-1|.|15|many|TRBV4-2
CASSQPASWGTEAFF
TGTGCCAGCAGCCAACCCGCATCGTGGGGGACTGAAGCTTTCTTT
>TRBJ2-1|.|16|.|TRBV11-3
CASSLGWSPSTREQFF
TGTGCCAGCAGCTTAGGATGGTCGCCGTCGACGCGAGAGCAGTTCTTC
>TRBJ1-3|.|13|many|TRBV29-1
CSGKPSSGNTIYF
TGCAGCGGAAAGCCCTCTTCTGGAAACACCATATATTTT
>TRBJ2-1|.|16|.|TRBV27
CASSLSSSPQSGEQFF
TGTGCCAGCAGTTTATCAAGCAGTCCCCAGTCCGGTGAGCAGTTCTTC
>TRBJ2-7|.|15|many|TRBV28
CASSLARTLSYEQYF
TGTGCCAGCAGTTTAGCCAGGACCCTCTCCTACGAGCAGTACTTC
>TRBJ2-1|TRBD2|16|many|TRBV5-6
CASSFQTSFTYNEQFF
TGTGCCAGCAGCTTCCAGACTAGCTTTACTTACAATGAGCAGTTCTTC
>TRBJ2-6|.|19|many|TRBV25-1
CASSELLGAQGSGANVLTF
TGTGCCAGCAGTGAATTATTAGGGGCCCAGGGGTCTGGGGCCAACGTCCTGACTTTC
>TRBJ2-7|.|14|many|TRBV7-2
CASSLGRSGPEQYF
TGTGCCAGCAGCTTGGGGCGGTCCGGGCCCGAGCAGTACTTC
>TRBJ2-7|.|12|few|TRBV29-1
CSVAGWAYEQYF
TGCAGCGTTGCAGGGTGGGCCTACGAGCAGTACTTC
>TRBJ2-2|TRBD2|15|many|TRBV9
CASTDDGGALGELFF
TGTGCCAGCACGGACGACGGGGGGGCCCTCGGGGAGCTGTTTTTT
>TRBJ2-7|.|14|many|TRBV21-1
CASSKSGTNYEQYF
TGTGCCAGCAGCAAATCCGGGACTAACTACGAGCAGTACTTC
>TRBJ2-7|TRBD1|15|many|TRBV7-6
CASSLDRDRGYEQYF
TGTGCCAGCAGCTTAGATCGGGACAGGGGTTACGAGCAGTACTTC
>TRBJ1-2|.|15|many|TRBV29-1
CSVDGKENQDYGYTF
TGCAGCGTTGATGGTAAAGAGAATCAAGACTATGGCTACACCTTC
>TRBJ1-1|.|14|many|TRBV29-1
CSVEFKNMNTEAFF
TGCAGCGTTGAATTTAAGAACATGAACACTGAAGCTTTCTTT
>TRBJ2-3|.|15|many|TRBV27
CASSTDRESTDTQYF
TGTGCCAGCAGCACGGACCGCGAAAGCACAGATACGCAGTATTTT
>TRBJ2-1|.|14|many|TRBV2
CAIPDRLPYNEQFF
TGTGCCATACCGGACCGACTCCCCTACAATGAGCAGTTCTTC
>TRBJ2-1|.|14|many|TRBV20-1
CSPLVRGPWNEQFF
TGCAGCCCTCTGGTGAGAGGGCCTTGGAATGAGCAGTTCTTC
>TRBJ2-5|.|13|many|TRBV20-1
CSARQDRQETQYF
TGCAGTGCTCGCCAAGACAGACAAGAGACCCAGTACTTC
>TRBJ2-1|.|13|many|TRBV28
CASSQLGYNEQFF
TGTGCCAGCAGTCAACTAGGCTACAATGAGCAGTTCTTC
>TRBJ2-5|.|14|many|TRBV5-1
CASSLSGPRETQYF
TGCGCCAGCAGCTTAAGCGGGCCAAGGGAGACCCAGTACTTC
>TRBJ2-1|.|14|many|TRBV28
CASTFGDWDNEQFF
TGTGCCAGCACCTTTGGGGACTGGGATAATGAGCAGTTCTTC
>TRBJ2-1|.|11|many|TRBV20-1
CSAEGDNEQFF
TGCAGTGCTGAAGGGGACAATGAGCAGTTCTTC
>TRBJ1-2|.|13|many|TRBV12-3/TRBV12-4
CASSPTGITGYTF
TGTGCCAGCAGTCCGACAGGTATCACTGGCTACACCTTC
>TRBJ2-7|TRBD2|14|many|TRBV7-2
CASSYSGGLIEQYF
TGTGCCAGCAGTTACTCGGGGGGGCTCATCGAGCAGTACTTC
>TRBJ2-3|.|14|many|TRBV19
CAVATGASTDTQYF
TGTGCCGTTGCTACGGGGGCTAGCACAGATACGCAGTATTTT
>TRBJ2-1|TRBD2|16|many|TRBV12-3/TRBV12-4
CASSLVAGLSYNEQFF
TGTGCCAGCAGTTTGGTAGCGGGACTCTCCTACAATGAGCAGTTCTTC
>TRBJ1-1|.|14|many|TRBV7-9
CASTPLGGNTEAFF
TGTGCCAGCACCCCTTTAGGGGGAAACACTGAAGCTTTCTTT
>TRBJ1-1|.|14|.|TRBV10-3
CAISESVERTEAFF
TGTGCCATCAGTGAGTCGGTGGAGAGGACTGAAGCTTTCTTT
>TRBJ2-7|TRBD2|17|many|TRBV5-5
CASSFGRLAGGGYEQYF
TGTGCCAGCAGTTTTGGACGACTAGCGGGAGGGGGCTACGAGCAGTACTTC
>TRBJ2-7|TRBD2|15|many|TRBV4-3
CASSPRTSGGYEQYF
TGCGCCAGCAGCCCGAGGACTAGCGGGGGTTACGAGCAGTACTTC
>TRBJ2-5|.|13|few|TRBV5-1
CASIGDPRETQYF
TGCGCCAGCATAGGGGATCCTCGGGAGACCCAGTACTTC
>TRBJ2-7|.|16|many|TRBV21-1
CASSKDLVGRAYEQYF
TGTGCCAGCAGCAAAGATCTTGTAGGCAGGGCCTACGAGCAGTACTTC
>TRBJ2-2|.|13|many|TRBV12-3/TRBV12-4
CASSLANTGELFF
TGTGCCAGCAGTTTAGCCAACACCGGGGAGCTGTTTTTT
>TRBJ1-1|.|12|few|TRBV25-1
CASSDRGTEAFF
TGTGCCAGCAGTGATCGGGGGACTGAAGCTTTCTTT
>TRBJ2-1|.|14|many|TRBV12-3/TRBV12-4
CASTLLTAYNEQFF
TGTGCCAGCACGCTCCTAACAGCGTACAATGAGCAGTTCTTC
>TRBJ2-1|.|14|.|TRBV5-1
CASSLVGNTNEQFF
TGCGCCAGCAGCTTGGTTGGCAATACGAATGAGCAGTTCTTC
>TRBJ2-7|TRBD2|16|few|TRBV7-9
CASRPLAGVEPYEQYF
TGTGCCAGCAGACCCTTAGCGGGAGTAGAACCCTACGAGCAGTACTTC
>TRBJ2-3|.|17|many|TRBV4-3
CASSQEGDPEPTDTQYF
TGCGCCAGCAGCCAAGAAGGGGACCCTGAGCCAACAGATACGCAGTATTTT
>TRBJ2-1|.|15|many|TRBV18
CASSPRTRSYNEQFF
TGTGCCAGCTCACCCAGGACACGTTCCTACAATGAGCAGTTCTTC
>TRBJ2-1|TRBD2|21|many|TRBV15
CATTSTWIGTSGGGSYNEQFF
TGTGCCACCACTTCCACCTGGATAGGGACTAGCGGAGGGGGCTCCTACAATGAGCAGTTCTTC
>TRBJ2-5|.|15|many|TRBV9
CASSASRGIQETQYF
TGTGCCAGCAGCGCATCCAGGGGTATCCAAGAGACCCAGTACTTC
>TRBJ2-1|TRBD2|17|many|TRBV5-1
CASSQYPGTSGQDEQFF
TGCGCCAGCAGCCAATATCCCGGGACTAGCGGGCAGGATGAGCAGTTCTTC
>TRBJ1-4|.|16|many|TRBV7-2
CASSLPRGGANEKLFF
TGTGCCAGCAGCTTACCCCGGGGGGGTGCTAATGAAAAACTGTTTTTT